Each of the 18 T cell receptor beta chains below was sequenced from the same sample in a study of T cells in Graves' hyperthyroidism and ophthalmopathy. RNA transcripts gave rise to amplified TCR beta CDR3 regions. During a first-round RT-PCR of the TCR CDR3, the HTBI primer set was used. MiXCR was run by TCRdb on the multiplex PCR reads, yielding one entry per CDR3 protein. Of a few hundred thousand distinct CDR3 sequences listed, about 15% are singletons. The sequencing input was blood. The receptors here all came from a woman younger than 45 with Graves' hyperthyroidism.

This clonotype was found many times. The CDR3: CASSLLLGAGGYTF. CDR3 nucleotide sequence: TGTGCCAGCAGTTTATTGTTAGGGGCAGGTGGCTACACCTTC. The chain carries TRBV28 and TRBJ1-2; maybe TRBD1 (5 bases). The V and J ends lost 1 base and 7 bases respectively, with 13 bases between them. CDR3 size: 14 residues. In germline, CDR1 is MDHEN, CDR2 SYDVKM.

This clonotype has just a few counts. This sequence joins TRBV19 and TRBJ2-3; 13 nucleotides align to TRBD2. With 6 bases clipped from V and 3 bases from J, the junction kept 9 bases outside the gene matches. The germline CDR1 and CDR2 sequences are LNHDA and SQIVND (reference sequence). CDR3 length equals 17 residues. CDR3 sequence: CASRASGLAGNTDTQYF. The DNA of the CDR3 is TGTGCCAGTAGGGCCTCGGGACTAGCGGGAAATACAGATACGCAGTATTTT.

This clonotype was detected a few times. V and J are TRBV18 and TRBJ2-5, with TRBD2 identical over 7 bases. V lost 7 bases, J lost 4 bases, and 6 bases stayed unmatched. CDR1 is KGHSH, CDR2 LQKENI, per germline. CDR3 length: 13 residues. This CDR3 reads CASFPPGGETQYF. CDR3 DNA sequence: TGTGCCAGCTTTCCACCGGGAGGAGAGACCCAGTACTTC.

This clonotype was seen at least ten times. V and J are TRBV7-9 and TRBJ2-7; 9 nucleotides align to TRBD1. The CDR3 is 18 residues long. Per the germline V gene, CDR1 is SEHNR and CDR2 is FQNEAQ (reference sequence). Germline trimming cut 2 bases from V and 1 base from J; bases unmatched to any gene: 12. CDR3 nucleotide sequence: TGTGCCAGCAGCTTATCAGGCCAGGGACAGGGTCTATCCTACGAGCAGTACTTC. Its protein is CASSLSGQGQGLSYEQYF. Based on the CDR3 plus reference TRBV7-9 and TRBJ2-7, the full variable domain is DTGVSQNPRHKITKRGQNVTFRCDPISEHNRLYWYRQTLGQGPEFLTYFQNEAQLEKSRLLSDRFSAERPKGSFSTLEIQRTEQGDSAMYLCASSLSGQGQGLSYEQYFGPGTRLTVT.

The chain joins TRBV6-1 to TRBJ1-2; no definite D call. The CDR3 is 14 residues long. V lost 3 bases and J lost 4, with 12 bases in between. Germline V gene lookup returns CDR1 MNHNS and CDR2 SASEGT. The CDR3 protein is CASSDPRSAYGYTF. The DNA for the CDR3 is TGTGCCAGCAGTGACCCCAGGTCCGCCTATGGCTACACCTTC.

This clonotype was observed many times. The chain's CDR3 is CASHAVAGALDEQYF. CDR3 in DNA: TGTGCCAGTCACGCTGTGGCGGGAGCTCTGGACGAGCAGTACTTC. The V gene is TRBV2, the J gene TRBJ2-7; 7 bases map to TRBD2. The CDR3 covers 15 residues. The germline V gene has CDR1 SNHLY and CDR2 FYNNEI. Trimming at V came to 9 bases and at J to 5 bases, leaving 16 bases not matched to a gene.

This clonotype came up many times. The chain uses TRBV10-3 and TRBJ2-1; 10 bases line up with TRBD2. Germline assignment: CDR1 ENHRY and CDR2 SYGVKD. CDR3 length: 14 residues. V dropped 9 bases and J dropped 5; count of bases not matched to a gene: 7. The CDR3 DNA reads TGTGCCATTAGACGAGCGGGAGGGGACAATGAGCAGTTCTTC. This sequence encodes CAIRRAGGDNEQFF.

This clonotype was recorded at least ten times. The chain joins TRBV28 to TRBJ2-2; tentative D call: TRBD2 (5 bases). V lost 2 bases, J lost 4 bases, and 8 bases lay in between. The CDR3 has 14 amino acids. The germline V gene has CDR1 MDHEN and CDR2 SYDVKM. CDR3 sequence (DNA): TGTGCCAGCAGTTTAGATAGCGTCACCGGGGAGCTGTTTTTT. The encoded protein is CASSLDSVTGELFF.

In its sample, this clonotype was seen many times. This chain joins TRBV12-3 or TRBV12-4 and TRBJ1-2; D not certain. Trimming shortened V by 8 bases and J by 7 bases, and 23 bases separated the two germline ends. The CDR3 spans 15 residues. CDR3 protein: CASHKVFPPFGGYTF. The CDR3, as DNA: TGTGCCAGCCATAAGGTCTTTCCGCCTTTTGGTGGCTACACCTTC.

There are many counts of this clonotype. The rearrangement joins TRBV7-2 to TRBJ2-3; perhaps TRBD2 as D (5 bases). There are 14 residues in the CDR3. In germline, CDR1 is SGHTA, CDR2 FQGNSA. Between the trimmed V and J ends, which lost 5 bases and 5 bases, there was a span of 14 bases. The CDR3 loop reads CASSNSRTVDTQYF. Written as DNA, the CDR3 is TGTGCCAGCAGCAATAGTCGGACTGTAGATACGCAGTATTTT.

This clonotype was seen ten or more times. The gene calls are TRBV28 and TRBJ1-1; the D is unclear. CDR1 and CDR2 from the germline V gene are MDHEN and SYDVKM. This CDR3 is 12 amino acids long. V lost 3 bases, J lost 10 bases, and 12 bases lay in between. CDR3: CASSFSEGTAFF. The CDR3 DNA sequence: TGTGCCAGCAGTTTTTCGGAGGGAACAGCTTTCTTT.

This clonotype showed up many times. V and J are TRBV7-8 and TRBJ1-1; D is perhaps TRBD1 (5 bases). Germline loops: CDR1 SGHVS, CDR2 FQNEAQ. Trimming took 1 base from V and 0 from J, leaving 6 bases between them. The CDR3 runs to 14 residues. The CDR3 is CASSLDRMNTEAFF. For the CDR3, the DNA is TGTGCCAGCAGCTTAGACAGGATGAACACTGAAGCTTTCTTT.

This chain links TRBV20-1 with TRBJ2-5; 10 nucleotides line up with TRBD1. Germline V gene sequence: CDR1 DFQATT, CDR2 SNEGSKA (reference sequence). Losses at the gene ends were 5 bases for V and 5 bases for J; bases not matched to a gene: 8. This CDR3 spans 14 amino acids. CDR3 nucleotides: TGCAGTGCTGGGGGACAGGGGTTTAGGGAGACCCAGTACTTC. Translated: CSAGGQGFRETQYF.

The chain has TRBV5-8 and TRBJ2-3; 12 nucleotides agree with TRBD2. With V trimmed by 3 bases and J by 5 bases, 7 bases remained unmatched. The length of the CDR3 is 16 residues. CDR1 is SGHTS, CDR2 YDEGEE, per germline. The CDR3 loop is CASSSRLAGVQDTQYF. The CDR3 DNA follows: TGTGCCAGCAGCTCAAGACTAGCGGGAGTACAAGATACGCAGTATTTT.

This clonotype has at least ten counts. The rearrangement uses TRBV20-1 and TRBJ2-7, with 16 bases aligning to TRBD2. This CDR3 contains 17 residues. Germline V lookup: CDR1 DFQATT, CDR2 SNEGSKA (reference sequence). The trim removed 3 bases at V and 4 bases at J, leaving 9 bases unmatched. The CDR3 reads CSARGGLAGGPRYEQYF. In DNA form, the CDR3 reads TGCAGTGCTAGGGGGGGACTAGCGGGAGGGCCTCGGTACGAGCAGTACTTC.

This clonotype was seen at least ten times. V is TRBV20-1 and J is TRBJ2-7; TRBD2 aligns across 8 bases. CDR3 length: 13 amino acids. Per the germline V gene, CDR1 is DFQATT and CDR2 is SNEGSKA (reference sequence). DNA of the CDR3: TGCACGATACTAGCGGAGACGACCTACGAGCAGTACTTC. It is translated as CTILAETTYEQYF.

The chain uses TRBV27 and TRBJ2-5, with TRBD1 identical over 8 bases. V gave up 3 bases and J gave up 9 bases; unmatched junction bases: 3. CDR3 size: 12 residues. Looked up from germline, CDR1 is MNHEY and CDR2 is SMNVEV (reference sequence). CDR3 amino acids: CASSFRTGSQYF. Here the CDR3 DNA reads TGTGCCAGCAGTTTCAGGACAGGGTCCCAGTACTTC.

Details on this clonotype: Given a much more abundant clone one base away, this may be a read error. The genes are TRBV5-1 and TRBJ2-1, with D possibly being TRBD1 (6 bases). The CDR3 is 15 residues long. The V and J ends lost 2 bases and 5 bases respectively, with 14 bases between them. In germline, CDR1 is SGHRS, CDR2 YFSETQ. CDR3 residues: CASSLDRPTHNEQFF. The CDR3 bases are TGCGCCAGCAGCTTAGACAGGCCTACCCACAATGAGCAGTTCTTC.